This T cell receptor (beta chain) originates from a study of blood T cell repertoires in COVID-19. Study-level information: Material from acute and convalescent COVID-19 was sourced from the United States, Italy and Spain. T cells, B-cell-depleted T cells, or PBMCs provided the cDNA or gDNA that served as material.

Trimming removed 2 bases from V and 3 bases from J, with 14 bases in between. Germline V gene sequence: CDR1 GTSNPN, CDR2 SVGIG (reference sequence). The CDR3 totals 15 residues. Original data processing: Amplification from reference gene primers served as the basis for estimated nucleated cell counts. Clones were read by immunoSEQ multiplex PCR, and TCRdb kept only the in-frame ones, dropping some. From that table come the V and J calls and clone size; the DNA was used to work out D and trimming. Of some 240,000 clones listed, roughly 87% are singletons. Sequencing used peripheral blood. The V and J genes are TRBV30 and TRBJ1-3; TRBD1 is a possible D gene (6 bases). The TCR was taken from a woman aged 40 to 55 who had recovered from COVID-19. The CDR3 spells CAWSPQGIVGNTIYF. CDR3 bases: TGTGCCTGGAGTCCTCAGGGGATTGTTGGAAACACCATATATTTT.